One and the same sample provided the 21 T cell receptor beta chains below, sequenced in a study of cytomegalovirus exposure and HLA in healthy donors. PCR involved 60 Vbeta and 13 Jbeta primers. Some clones are missing from TCRdb's copy, which holds only in-frame ones; the method was immunoSEQ multiplex PCR. The sample data list some 44,000 clones. The source material was PBMCs. The receptors stem from a woman aged 25 to 45 in good health and CMV-seronegative.

This chain connects TRBV29-1 to TRBJ1-2, with D possibly matching TRBD1 (6 bases). V lost 5 bases, J lost 4 bases, and 17 bases lay in between. Per germline, CDR1 SQVTM and CDR2 ANQGSEA. This CDR3 spans 14 amino acids. Written as DNA, the CDR3 is TGCAGCGTTACCCTCAGGGGATTCTTCTATGGCTACACCTTC. Amino acid sequence: CSVTLRGFFYGYTF. Filled out from reference TRBV29-1 and TRBJ1-2, the complete variable domain reads SAVISQKPSRDICQRGTSLTIQCQVDSQVTMMFWYRQQPGQSLTLIATANQGSEATYESGFVIDKFPISRPNLTFSTLTVSNMSPEDSSIYLCSVTLRGFFYGYTFGSGTRLTVV.

This rearrangement joins TRBV29-1 to TRBJ2-1; D call uncertain. The CDR3 runs 11 residues. Trimming pared 3 bases from V and 5 bases from J, leaving 5 bases between. From germline, CDR1 is SQVTM and CDR2 ANQGSEA. CDR3 loop: CSVDRNNEQFF. CDR3 bases: TGCAGCGTTGACAGGAACAATGAGCAGTTCTTC.

The rearrangement joins TRBV9 to TRBJ2-1, with TRBD1 matching 7 bases. Germline V gene data show CDR1 as SGDLS and CDR2 as YYNGEE. The CDR3 totals 16 residues. V was pared by 3 bases and J by 7 bases, with 13 bases of the junction left unmatched. The CDR3 sequence is CASSEGPKDRLNEQFF. Here the CDR3 DNA reads TGTGCCAGCAGCGAGGGCCCCAAGGACAGGCTGAATGAGCAGTTCTTC.

The chain's CDR3 is CASRRQENTEAFF. The CDR3 DNA is TGTGCCAGCAGACGACAGGAAAACACTGAAGCTTTCTTT. This chain joins TRBV6-5 and TRBJ1-1, with D tentatively TRBD1 (6 bases). This CDR3 region has 13 residues. V lost 6 bases, J lost 2 bases, and 10 bases lay in between. Germline-derived CDR1 and CDR2 are MNHEY and SVGAGI.

The chain links TRBV6-1 to TRBJ2-7, with 9 bases lining up with TRBD1. Germline CDR1 MNHNS, CDR2 SASEGT. Losses at the gene ends were 2 bases for V and 4 bases for J; bases not matched to a gene: 3. The CDR3 consists of 14 residues. The CDR3 loop reads CASSEYGTGYEQYF. The DNA of the CDR3 is TGTGCCAGCAGTGAATATGGGACAGGGTACGAGCAGTACTTC.

This chain joins TRBV29-1 and TRBJ2-7, with 9 bases that match TRBD1. Unmatched junction bases numbered 6, after V lost 6 bases and J lost 0 bases. This CDR3 spans 14 amino acids. Germline V gene sequence: CDR1 SQVTM, CDR2 ANQGSEA. The CDR3 sequence is CSVAGTGSSYEQYF. For the CDR3, the DNA is TGCAGCGTCGCCGGGACAGGGAGCTCCTACGAGCAGTACTTC.

This chain uses TRBV4-1 with TRBJ2-6; TRBD1 aligns across 10 bases. With V trimmed by 5 bases and J by 4 bases, 5 bases remained unmatched. CDR1 and CDR2 from the germline V gene are MGHRA and YSYEKL. The CDR3 consists of 16 residues. The CDR3 DNA reads as TGCGCCAGCAGCGCAGGGACAGGGGCCGGGGCCAACGTCCTGACTTTC. Residues: CASSAGTGAGANVLTF.

This clone registers medium-sized (0.01 to 0.1%) by frequency. This rearrangement joins TRBV28 to TRBJ2-2; 8 bases match TRBD2. This CDR3 is 15 amino acids long. Germline assignment: CDR1 MDHEN and CDR2 SYDVKM. V trimming: 7 bases; J trimming: 5 bases; junction bases outside the gene matches: 9. The CDR3, as DNA: TGTGCCAGCACGCCCGGGACTAGAGATACCGGGGAGCTGTTTTTT. It encodes CASTPGTRDTGELFF.

The gene calls are TRBV27 and TRBJ1-3; TRBD1 aligns across 12 bases. V trimming: 5 bases; J trimming: 7 bases; junction bases outside the gene matches: 3. Germline V CDR1 and CDR2: MNHEY, SMNVEV (reference sequence). The CDR3 is made up of 14 amino acids. CDR3 residues: CASSGTGGSNTIYF. Written as DNA, the CDR3 is TGTGCCAGCAGTGGGACAGGGGGCAGCAACACCATATATTTT.

V is TRBV29-1 and J is TRBJ1-1, with 8 bases identical to TRBD1. CDR3 length: 13 residues. In germline, CDR1 is SQVTM, CDR2 ANQGSEA. CDR3 sequence (DNA): TGCAGTACTTGGACAGGGTACGACACTGAAGCTTTCTTT. This encodes CSTWTGYDTEAFF. Based on the CDR3 plus reference TRBV29-1 and TRBJ1-1, the full variable domain is SAVISQKPSRDICQRGTSLTIQCQVDSQVTMMFWYRQQPGQSLTLIATANQGSEATYESGFVIDKFPISRPNLTFSTLTVSNMSPEDSSIYLCSTWTGYDTEAFFGQGTRLTVV.

The CDR3 loop reads CASSLTLWATEAFF. In DNA, the CDR3 is TGTGCCAGCAGCCTCACGCTTTGGGCCACTGAAGCTTTCTTT. The chain employs TRBV6-5 and TRBJ1-1; D not certain. The CDR3 loop spans 14 amino acids. Trimming took off 6 bases at V and 4 bases at J, with 15 bases between the two ends. Germline V gene sequence: CDR1 MNHEY, CDR2 SVGAGI.

The J gene is TRBJ1-2, the V gene TRBV5-6; D might be TRBD1 (5 bases). Looked up from germline, CDR1 is SGHDT and CDR2 is YYEEEE. V was pared by 4 bases and J by 5 bases, with 9 bases between. The CDR3 is 12 residues long. CDR3 coding DNA: TGTGCCAGCAGCCGGGACTTTTATGGCTACACCTTC. The encoded protein is CASSRDFYGYTF.

The CDR3 here is CASSQRAGSYEQYF. CDR3 nucleotide sequence: TGCGCCAGCAGCCAGCGGGCAGGATCCTACGAGCAGTACTTC. The chain couples TRBV4-1 to TRBJ2-7; D might be TRBD2 (5 bases). This CDR3 comprises 14 residues. CDR1 is MGHRA, CDR2 YSYEKL, per germline. The ends were cut back, 3 bases at V and 1 base at J, with 10 bases in the middle.

This clone is classed as medium-sized by frequency. This chain links TRBV4-2 with TRBJ2-1; 11 bases match TRBD2. The CDR3 length is 16 residues. Germline CDR1 and CDR2: LGHNA and YNFKEQ. Trimming at V came to 3 bases and at J to 5 bases, leaving 6 bases not matched to a gene. The CDR3 sequence: CASSHSTSGSDNEQFF. DNA of the CDR3: TGTGCCAGCAGCCATTCCACTAGCGGGAGCGACAATGAGCAGTTCTTC.

The rearrangement links TRBV15 to TRBJ2-1; 12 bases are a match to TRBD2. Germline loops: CDR1 LNHNV, CDR2 YYDKDF (reference sequence). V dropped 3 bases and J dropped 9; count of bases not matched to a gene: 9. This CDR3 region has 16 residues. CDR3 sequence reads: CATSSHLAGGPIEQFF. The DNA of the CDR3 is TGTGCCACCAGCAGCCATCTAGCGGGAGGGCCGATTGAGCAGTTCTTC.

The V and J genes are TRBV7-9 and TRBJ2-7, with TRBD1 matching over 8 bases. CDR3 length: 15 amino acids. Germline V CDR1 and CDR2: SEHNR, FQNEAQ (reference sequence). V lost 5 bases and J lost 3; bases outside the gene matches: 9. The CDR3 region has the DNA TGTGCCAGCAGCCAAATAACAGGGGGACACTACGAGCAGTACTTC. This sequence encodes CASSQITGGHYEQYF.

The chain uses TRBV18 and TRBJ2-7; no reliable D call. Trimming stripped 0 bases from V and 4 bases from J, with 7 bases between. This CDR3 has 13 amino acids. In germline, CDR1 is KGHSH, CDR2 LQKENI. CDR3 DNA: TGTGCCAGCTCACCACCCATGAGGTACGAGCAGTACTTC. Translated, it gives CASSPPMRYEQYF.

V is TRBV9 and J is TRBJ2-5, with 7 nucleotides matching TRBD1. Per germline, CDR1 SGDLS and CDR2 YYNGEE. V shed 0 bases, J shed 9 bases, and the junction held 17 bases outside the gene matches. The CDR3 is 17 residues long. CDR3 sequence (DNA): TGTGCCAGCAGCGTAGATTCGGACAGGTCCCGAGCGGAGGCCCAGTACTTC. This sequence encodes CASSVDSDRSRAEAQYF.

V usage is TRBV7-2 and J usage is TRBJ1-5, with D possibly TRBD1 on 5 matching bases. The CDR3 loop spans 14 amino acids. Germline V gene data show CDR1 as SGHTA and CDR2 as FQGNSA. Trimming cost V 2 bases and J 7 bases, with 12 bases left between them. CDR3 bases: TGTGCCAGCAGCTTATGGCAGGGTCAACAGCCCCAGCATTTT. Translation gives CASSLWQGQQPQHF.

V is TRBV4-2 and J is TRBJ2-7; 9 nucleotides match TRBD1. Germline V CDR1 and CDR2: LGHNA, YNFKEQ. The CDR3 is made up of 15 amino acids. Unmatched junction bases numbered 7, after V lost 5 bases and J lost 2 bases. CDR3 sequence (DNA): TGTGCCAGCAGCATCCGACAGGGGGAGACCTACGAGCAGTACTTC. It specifies CASSIRQGETYEQYF.

This chain joins TRBV6-5 and TRBJ2-7, with 7 bases fitting TRBD1. The trim removed 1 base at V and 6 bases at J, leaving 6 bases unmatched. Per the germline V gene, CDR1 is MNHEY and CDR2 is SVGAGI. The CDR3 runs 14 residues. The CDR3 DNA follows: TGTGCCAGCAGTTACTTGGGCAGGGGGAGCGAGCAGTACTTC. Translated, it gives CASSYLGRGSEQYF.